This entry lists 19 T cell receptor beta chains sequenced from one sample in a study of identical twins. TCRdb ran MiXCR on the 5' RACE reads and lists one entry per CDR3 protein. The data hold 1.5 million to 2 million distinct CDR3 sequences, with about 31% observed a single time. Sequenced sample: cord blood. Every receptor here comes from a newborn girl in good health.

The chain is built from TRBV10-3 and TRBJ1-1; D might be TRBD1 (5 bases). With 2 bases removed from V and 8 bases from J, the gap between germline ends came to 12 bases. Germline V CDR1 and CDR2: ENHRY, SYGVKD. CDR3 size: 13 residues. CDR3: CAISEGARGEAFF. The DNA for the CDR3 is TGTGCCATCAGTGAGGGGGCCAGAGGGGAAGCTTTCTTT.

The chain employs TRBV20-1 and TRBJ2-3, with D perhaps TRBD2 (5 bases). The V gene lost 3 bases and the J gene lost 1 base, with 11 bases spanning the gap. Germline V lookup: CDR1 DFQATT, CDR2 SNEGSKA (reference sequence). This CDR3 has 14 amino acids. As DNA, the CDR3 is TGCAGTGCTAGTAGGTGGACTGGCACAGATACGCAGTATTTT. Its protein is CSASRWTGTDTQYF.

In nucleotides, the CDR3 is TGTGCCAGCAGTGAATGGGGTGTGGGGAGCAATCAGCCCCAGCATTTT. The encoded protein is CASSEWGVGSNQPQHF. The chain employs TRBV6-1 and TRBJ1-5; D gene uncertain. V lost 2 bases and J 1 base, leaving 12 bases between the germline ends. The CDR3 runs to 16 residues. Germline loops: CDR1 MNHNS, CDR2 SASEGT.

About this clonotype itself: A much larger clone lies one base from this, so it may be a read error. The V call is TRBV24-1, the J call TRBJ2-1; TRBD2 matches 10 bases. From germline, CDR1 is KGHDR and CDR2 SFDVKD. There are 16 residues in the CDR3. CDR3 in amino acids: CVTSDPSGREGYEQFF. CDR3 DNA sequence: TGTGTCACCAGTGACCCTAGCGGGAGAGAGGGCTATGAGCAGTTCTTC.

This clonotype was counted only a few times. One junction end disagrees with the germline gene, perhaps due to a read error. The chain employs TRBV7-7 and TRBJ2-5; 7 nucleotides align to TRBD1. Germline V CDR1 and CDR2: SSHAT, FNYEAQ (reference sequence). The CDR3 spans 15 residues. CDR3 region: CASSLRYRGGETQYF. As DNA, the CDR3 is TGTGCTAGCAGCTTAAGATACAGGGGCGGGGAGACCCAGTACTTC.

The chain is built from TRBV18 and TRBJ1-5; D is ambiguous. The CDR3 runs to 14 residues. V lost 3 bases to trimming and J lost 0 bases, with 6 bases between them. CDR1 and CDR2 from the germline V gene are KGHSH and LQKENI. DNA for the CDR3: TGTGCCAGCTCACCGGACCCTAGCAATCAGCCCCAGCATTTT. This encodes CASSPDPSNQPQHF. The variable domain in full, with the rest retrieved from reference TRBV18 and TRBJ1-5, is NAGVMQNPRHLVRRRGQEARLRCSPMKGHSHVYWYRQLPEEGLKFMVYLQKENIIDESGMPKERFSAEFPKEGPSILRIQQVVRGDSAAYFCASSPDPSNQPQHFGDGTRLSIL.

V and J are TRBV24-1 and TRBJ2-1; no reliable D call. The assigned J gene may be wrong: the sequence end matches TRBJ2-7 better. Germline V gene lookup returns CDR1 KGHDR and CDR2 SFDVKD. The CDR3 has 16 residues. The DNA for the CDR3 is TGTGCCACCAGTGAACCCAGCGCTGCAAACTACAATGAGCAGTACTTC. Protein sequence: CATSEPSAANYNEQYF.

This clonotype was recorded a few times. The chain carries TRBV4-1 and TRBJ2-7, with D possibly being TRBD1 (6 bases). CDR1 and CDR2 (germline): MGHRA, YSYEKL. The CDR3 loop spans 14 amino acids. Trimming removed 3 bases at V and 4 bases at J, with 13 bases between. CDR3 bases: TGCGCCAGCAGCCAGGGACATAGCCCTTACGAGCAGTACTTC. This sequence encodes CASSQGHSPYEQYF.

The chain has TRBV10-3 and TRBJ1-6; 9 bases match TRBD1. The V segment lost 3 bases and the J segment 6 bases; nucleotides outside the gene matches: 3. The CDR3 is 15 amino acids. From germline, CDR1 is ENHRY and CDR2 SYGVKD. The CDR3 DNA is TGTGCCATCAGTGACCGGGACAGGGCTAATTCACCCCTCCACTTT. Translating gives CAISDRDRANSPLHF.

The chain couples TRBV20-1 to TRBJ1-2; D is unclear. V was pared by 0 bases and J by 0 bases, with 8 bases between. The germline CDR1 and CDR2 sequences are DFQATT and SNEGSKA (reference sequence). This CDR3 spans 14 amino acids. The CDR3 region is CSARDNTANYGYTF. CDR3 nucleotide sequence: TGCAGTGCTAGAGATAATACAGCTAACTATGGCTACACCTTC.

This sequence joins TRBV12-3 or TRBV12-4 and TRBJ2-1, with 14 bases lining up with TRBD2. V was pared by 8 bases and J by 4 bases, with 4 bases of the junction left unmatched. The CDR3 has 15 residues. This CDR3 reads CASWTSGGTYNEQFF. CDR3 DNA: TGTGCCAGCTGGACTAGCGGGGGGACTTACAATGAGCAGTTCTTC.

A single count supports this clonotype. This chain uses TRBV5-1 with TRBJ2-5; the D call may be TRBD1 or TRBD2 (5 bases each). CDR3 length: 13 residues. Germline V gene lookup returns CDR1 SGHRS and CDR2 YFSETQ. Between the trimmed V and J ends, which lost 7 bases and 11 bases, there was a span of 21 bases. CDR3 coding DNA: TGCGCCAGCGGAAGGGGACCGTACAATGAGCAGTACTTC. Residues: CASGRGPYNEQYF.

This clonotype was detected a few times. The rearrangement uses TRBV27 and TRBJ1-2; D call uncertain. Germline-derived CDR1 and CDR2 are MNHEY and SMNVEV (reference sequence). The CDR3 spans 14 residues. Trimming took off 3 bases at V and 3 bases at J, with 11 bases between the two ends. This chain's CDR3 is CASSFPEGDYGYTF. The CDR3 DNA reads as TGTGCCAGCAGTTTCCCGGAGGGCGACTATGGCTACACCTTC.

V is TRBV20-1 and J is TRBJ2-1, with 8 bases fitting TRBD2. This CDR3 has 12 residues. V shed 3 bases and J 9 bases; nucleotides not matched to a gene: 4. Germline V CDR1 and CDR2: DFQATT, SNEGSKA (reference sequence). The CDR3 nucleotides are TGCAGTGCTAGCGGGAGGGCCGTTGAGCAGTTCTTC. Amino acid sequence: CSASGRAVEQFF.

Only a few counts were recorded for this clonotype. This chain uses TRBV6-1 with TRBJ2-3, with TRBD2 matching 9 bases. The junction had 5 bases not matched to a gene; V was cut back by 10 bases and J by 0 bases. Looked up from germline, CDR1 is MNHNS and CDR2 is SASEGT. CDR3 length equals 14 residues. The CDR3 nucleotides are TGTGCCATCGTGAGCGGGGGGAGCACAGATACGCAGTATTTT. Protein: CAIVSGGSTDTQYF.

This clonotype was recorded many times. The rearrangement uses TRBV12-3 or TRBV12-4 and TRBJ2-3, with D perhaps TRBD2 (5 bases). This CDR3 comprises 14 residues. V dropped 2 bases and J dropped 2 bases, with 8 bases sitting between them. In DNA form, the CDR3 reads TGTGCCAGCAGTTTAAAGAGGGCCACAGATACGCAGTATTTT. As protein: CASSLKRATDTQYF.

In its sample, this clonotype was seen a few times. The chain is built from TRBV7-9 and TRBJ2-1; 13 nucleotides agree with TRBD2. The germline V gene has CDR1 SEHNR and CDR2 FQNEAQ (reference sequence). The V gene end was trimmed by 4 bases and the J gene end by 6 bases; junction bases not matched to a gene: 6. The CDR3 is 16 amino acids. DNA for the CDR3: TGTGCCAGCAGCTCGGGACTAGCGGGGACATTCAATGAGCAGTTCTTC. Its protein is CASSSGLAGTFNEQFF. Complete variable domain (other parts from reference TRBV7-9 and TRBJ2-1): DTGVSQNPRHKITKRGQNVTFRCDPISEHNRLYWYRQTLGQGPEFLTYFQNEAQLEKSRLLSDRFSAERPKGSFSTLEIQRTEQGDSAMYLCASSSGLAGTFNEQFFGPGTRLTVL.

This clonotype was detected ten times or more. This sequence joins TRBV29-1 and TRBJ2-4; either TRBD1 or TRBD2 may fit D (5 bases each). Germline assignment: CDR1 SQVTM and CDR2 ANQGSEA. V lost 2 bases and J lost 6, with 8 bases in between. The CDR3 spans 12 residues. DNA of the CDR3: TGCAGCGTTGAAAGGGGACCAAACATTCAGTACTTC. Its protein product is CSVERGPNIQYF. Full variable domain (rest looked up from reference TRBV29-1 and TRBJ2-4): SAVISQKPSRDICQRGTSLTIQCQVDSQVTMMFWYRQQPGQSLTLIATANQGSEATYESGFVIDKFPISRPNLTFSTLTVSNMSPEDSSIYLCSVERGPNIQYFGAGTRLSVL.

Here the CDR3 reads CSAERDSSYNEQFF. CDR3 nucleotides: TGCAGTGCGGAGCGGGATAGCTCCTACAATGAGCAGTTCTTC. V usage is TRBV20-1 and J usage is TRBJ2-1; 7 nucleotides match TRBD2. The germline gives CDR1 DFQATT, CDR2 SNEGSKA (reference sequence). The CDR3 length is 14 residues. The V and J ends lost 6 bases and 0 bases, in that order; junction bases with no gene match: 5.